The clone carrying this T cell receptor (beta chain) appeared a single time. Clones were sequenced by immunoSEQ multiplex PCR, and TCRdb holds only the in-frame ones, with some missing. The sample contains a few thousand clones, roughly nine tenths of which appear only once. This sample stems from a study of chemoradiotherapy in HPV16-positive cancers. Germline CDR1 SGHTA, CDR2 FQGNSA. This CDR3 is 12 amino acids long. V lost 3 bases, J lost 5 bases, and 7 bases lay in between. The source material was tumor tissue, sampled from a patient who underwent chemoradiotherapy. The rearrangement links TRBV7-2 to TRBJ2-5; D perhaps matches TRBD2 (6 bases). This clonotype was sampled from a human donor with HPV-associated anogenital cancer. CDR3 bases: TGTGCCAGCAGCTTCCGGGGGGAGACCCAGTACTTC. This codes for CASSFRGETQYF.